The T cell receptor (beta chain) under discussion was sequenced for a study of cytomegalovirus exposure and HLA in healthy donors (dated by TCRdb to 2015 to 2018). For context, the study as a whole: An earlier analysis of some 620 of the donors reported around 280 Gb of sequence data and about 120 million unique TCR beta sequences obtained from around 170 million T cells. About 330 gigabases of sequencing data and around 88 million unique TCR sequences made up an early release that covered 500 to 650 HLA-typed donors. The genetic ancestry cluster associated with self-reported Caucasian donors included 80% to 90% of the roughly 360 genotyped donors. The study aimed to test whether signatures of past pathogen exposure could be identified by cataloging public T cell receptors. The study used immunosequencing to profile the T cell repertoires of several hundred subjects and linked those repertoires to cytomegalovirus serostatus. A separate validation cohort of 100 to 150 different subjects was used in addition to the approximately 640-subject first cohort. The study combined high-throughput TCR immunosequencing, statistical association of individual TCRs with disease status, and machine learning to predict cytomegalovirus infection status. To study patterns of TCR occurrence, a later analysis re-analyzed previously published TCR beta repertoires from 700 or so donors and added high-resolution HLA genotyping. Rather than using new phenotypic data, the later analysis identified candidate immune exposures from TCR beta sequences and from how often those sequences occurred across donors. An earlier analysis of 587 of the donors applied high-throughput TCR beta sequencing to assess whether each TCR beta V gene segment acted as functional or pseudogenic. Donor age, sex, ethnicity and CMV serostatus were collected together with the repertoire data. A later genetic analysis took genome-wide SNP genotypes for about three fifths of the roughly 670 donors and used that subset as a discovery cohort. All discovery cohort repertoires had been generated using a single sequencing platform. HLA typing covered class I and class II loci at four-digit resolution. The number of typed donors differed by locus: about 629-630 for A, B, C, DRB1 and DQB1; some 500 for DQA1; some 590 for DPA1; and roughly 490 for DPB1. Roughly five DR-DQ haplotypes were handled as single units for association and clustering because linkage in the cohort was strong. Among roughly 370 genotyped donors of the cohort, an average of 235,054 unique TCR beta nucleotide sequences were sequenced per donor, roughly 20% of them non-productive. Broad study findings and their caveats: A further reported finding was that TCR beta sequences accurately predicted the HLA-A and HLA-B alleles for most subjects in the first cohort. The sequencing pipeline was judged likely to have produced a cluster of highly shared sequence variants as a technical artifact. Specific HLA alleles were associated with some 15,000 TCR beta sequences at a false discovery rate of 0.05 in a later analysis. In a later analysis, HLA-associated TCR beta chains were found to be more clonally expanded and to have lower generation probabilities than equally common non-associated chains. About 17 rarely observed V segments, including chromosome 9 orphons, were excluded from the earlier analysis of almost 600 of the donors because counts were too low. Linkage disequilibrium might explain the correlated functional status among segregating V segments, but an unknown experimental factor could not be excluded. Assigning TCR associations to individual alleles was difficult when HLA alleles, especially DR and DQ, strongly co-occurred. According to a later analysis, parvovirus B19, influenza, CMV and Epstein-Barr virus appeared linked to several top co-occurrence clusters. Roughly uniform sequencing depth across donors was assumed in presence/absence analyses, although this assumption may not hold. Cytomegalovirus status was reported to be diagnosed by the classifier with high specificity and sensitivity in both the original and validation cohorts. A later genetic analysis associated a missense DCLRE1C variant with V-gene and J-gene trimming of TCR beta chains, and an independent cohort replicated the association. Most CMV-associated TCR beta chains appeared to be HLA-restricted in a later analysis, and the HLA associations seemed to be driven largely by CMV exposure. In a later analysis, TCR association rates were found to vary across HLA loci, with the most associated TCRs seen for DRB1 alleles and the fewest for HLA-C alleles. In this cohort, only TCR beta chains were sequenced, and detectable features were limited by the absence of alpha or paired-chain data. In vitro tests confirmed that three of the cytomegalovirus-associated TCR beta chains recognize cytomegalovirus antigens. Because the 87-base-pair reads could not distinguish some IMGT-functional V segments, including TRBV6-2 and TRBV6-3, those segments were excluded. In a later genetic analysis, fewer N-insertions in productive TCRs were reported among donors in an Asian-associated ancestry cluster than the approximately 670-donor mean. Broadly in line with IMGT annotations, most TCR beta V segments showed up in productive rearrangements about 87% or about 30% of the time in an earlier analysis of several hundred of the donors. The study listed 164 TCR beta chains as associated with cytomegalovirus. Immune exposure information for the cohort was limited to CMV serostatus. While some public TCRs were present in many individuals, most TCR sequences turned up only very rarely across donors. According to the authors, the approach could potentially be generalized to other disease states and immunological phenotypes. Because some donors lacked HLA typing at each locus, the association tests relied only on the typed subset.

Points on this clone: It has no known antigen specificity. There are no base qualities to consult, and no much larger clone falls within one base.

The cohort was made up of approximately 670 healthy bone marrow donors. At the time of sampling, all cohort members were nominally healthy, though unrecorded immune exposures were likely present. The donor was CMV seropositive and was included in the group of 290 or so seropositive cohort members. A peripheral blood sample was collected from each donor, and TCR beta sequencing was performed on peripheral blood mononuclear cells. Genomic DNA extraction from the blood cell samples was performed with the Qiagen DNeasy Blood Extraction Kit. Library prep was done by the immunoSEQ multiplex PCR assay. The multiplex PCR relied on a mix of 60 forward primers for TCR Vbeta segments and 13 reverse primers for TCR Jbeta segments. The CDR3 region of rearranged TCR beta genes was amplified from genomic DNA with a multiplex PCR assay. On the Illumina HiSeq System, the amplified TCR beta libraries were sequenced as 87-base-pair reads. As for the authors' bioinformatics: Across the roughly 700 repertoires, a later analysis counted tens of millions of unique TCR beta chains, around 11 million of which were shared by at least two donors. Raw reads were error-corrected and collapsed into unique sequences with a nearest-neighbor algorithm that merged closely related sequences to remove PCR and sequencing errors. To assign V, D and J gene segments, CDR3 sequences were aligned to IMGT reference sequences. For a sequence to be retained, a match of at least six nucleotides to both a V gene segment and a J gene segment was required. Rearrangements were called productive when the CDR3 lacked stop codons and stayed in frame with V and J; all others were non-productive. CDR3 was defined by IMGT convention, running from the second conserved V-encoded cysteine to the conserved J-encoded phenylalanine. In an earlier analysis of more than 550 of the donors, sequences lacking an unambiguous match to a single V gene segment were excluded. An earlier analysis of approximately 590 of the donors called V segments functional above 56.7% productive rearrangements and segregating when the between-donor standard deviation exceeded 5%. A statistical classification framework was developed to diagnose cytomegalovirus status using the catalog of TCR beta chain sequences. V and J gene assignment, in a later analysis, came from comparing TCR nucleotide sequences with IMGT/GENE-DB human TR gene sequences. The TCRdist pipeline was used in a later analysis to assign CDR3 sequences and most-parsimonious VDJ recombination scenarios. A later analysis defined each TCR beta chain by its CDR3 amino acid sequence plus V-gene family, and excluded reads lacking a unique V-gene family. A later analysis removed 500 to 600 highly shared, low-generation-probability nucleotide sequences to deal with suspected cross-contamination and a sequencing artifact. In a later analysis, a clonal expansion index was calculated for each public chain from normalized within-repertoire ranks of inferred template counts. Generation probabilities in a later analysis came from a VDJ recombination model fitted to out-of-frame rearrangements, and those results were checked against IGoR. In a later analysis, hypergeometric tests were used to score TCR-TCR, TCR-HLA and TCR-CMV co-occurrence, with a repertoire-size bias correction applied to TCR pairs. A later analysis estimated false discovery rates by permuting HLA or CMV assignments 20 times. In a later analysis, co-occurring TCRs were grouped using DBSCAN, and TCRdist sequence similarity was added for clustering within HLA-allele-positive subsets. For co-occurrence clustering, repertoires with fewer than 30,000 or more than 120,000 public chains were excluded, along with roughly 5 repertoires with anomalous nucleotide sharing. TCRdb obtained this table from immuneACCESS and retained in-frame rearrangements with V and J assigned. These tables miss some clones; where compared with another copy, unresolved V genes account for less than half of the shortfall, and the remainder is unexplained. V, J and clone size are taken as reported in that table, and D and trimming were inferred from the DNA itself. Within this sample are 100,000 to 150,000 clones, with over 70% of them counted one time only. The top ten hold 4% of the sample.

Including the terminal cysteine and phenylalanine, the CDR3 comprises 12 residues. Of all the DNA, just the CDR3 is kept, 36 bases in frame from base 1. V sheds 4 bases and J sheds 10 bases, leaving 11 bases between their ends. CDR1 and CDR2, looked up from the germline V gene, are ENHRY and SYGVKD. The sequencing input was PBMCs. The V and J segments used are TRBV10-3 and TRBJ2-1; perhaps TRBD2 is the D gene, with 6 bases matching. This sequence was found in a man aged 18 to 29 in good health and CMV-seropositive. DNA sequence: TGTGCCATCAGTGTGGGAGGTGGGGAGCAGTTCTTC. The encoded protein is CAISVGGGEQFF.